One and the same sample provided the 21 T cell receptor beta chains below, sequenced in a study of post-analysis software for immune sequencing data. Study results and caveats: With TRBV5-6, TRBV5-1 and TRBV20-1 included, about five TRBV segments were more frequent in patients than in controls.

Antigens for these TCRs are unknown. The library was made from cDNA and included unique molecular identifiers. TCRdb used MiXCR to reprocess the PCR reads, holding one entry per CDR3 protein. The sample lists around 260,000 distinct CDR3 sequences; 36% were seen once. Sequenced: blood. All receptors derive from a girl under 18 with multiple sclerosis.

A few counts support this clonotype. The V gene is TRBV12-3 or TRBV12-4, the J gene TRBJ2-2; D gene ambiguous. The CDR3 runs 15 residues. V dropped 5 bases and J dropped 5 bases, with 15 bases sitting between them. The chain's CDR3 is CASSPFGSSTGELFF. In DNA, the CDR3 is TGTGCCAGCAGTCCGTTTGGTAGCAGTACCGGGGAGCTGTTTTTT.

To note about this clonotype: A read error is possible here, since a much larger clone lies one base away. The CDR3 loop reads CASSPYTDTQYF. CDR3 DNA sequence: TGTGCCAGCAGCCCTTACACAGATACGCAGTATTTT. The chain has TRBV7-6 and TRBJ2-3, with unresolved D. Germline V CDR1 and CDR2: SGHVS, FNYEAQ. Between the trimmed V and J ends, which lost 5 bases and 2 bases, there was a span of 5 bases. There are 12 residues in the CDR3.

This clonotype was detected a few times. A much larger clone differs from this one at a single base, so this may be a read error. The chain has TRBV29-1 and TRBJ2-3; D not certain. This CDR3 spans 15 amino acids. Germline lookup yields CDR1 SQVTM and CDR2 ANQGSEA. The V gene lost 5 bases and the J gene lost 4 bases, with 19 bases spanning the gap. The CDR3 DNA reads TGCAGCGTTCAGCTATGCGGTCGTCGCGCAGATACGCAGTATTTT. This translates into CSVQLCGRRADTQYF.

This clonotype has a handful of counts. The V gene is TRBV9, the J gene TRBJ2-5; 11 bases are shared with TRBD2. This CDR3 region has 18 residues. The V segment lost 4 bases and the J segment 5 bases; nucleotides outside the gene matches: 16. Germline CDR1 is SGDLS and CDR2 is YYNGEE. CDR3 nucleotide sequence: TGTGCCAGCAGCCCCGGGAAAATAGCGGGGGGGTTGGGGGAGACCCAGTACTTC. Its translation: CASSPGKIAGGLGETQYF.

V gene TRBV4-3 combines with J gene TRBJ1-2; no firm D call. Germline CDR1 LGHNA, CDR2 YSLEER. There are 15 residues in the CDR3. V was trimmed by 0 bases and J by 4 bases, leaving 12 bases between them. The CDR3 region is CASSQEKGSGYGYTF. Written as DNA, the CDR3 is TGCGCCAGCAGCCAAGAGAAAGGTAGCGGCTATGGCTACACCTTC.

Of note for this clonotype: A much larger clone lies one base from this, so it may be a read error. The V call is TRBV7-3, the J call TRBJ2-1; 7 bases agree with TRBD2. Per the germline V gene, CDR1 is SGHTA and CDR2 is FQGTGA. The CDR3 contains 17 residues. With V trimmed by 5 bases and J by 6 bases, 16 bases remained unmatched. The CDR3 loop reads CASSAVWRGNGGNEQFF. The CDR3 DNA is TGTGCCAGCAGCGCAGTCTGGCGGGGGAATGGGGGCAATGAGCAGTTCTTC.

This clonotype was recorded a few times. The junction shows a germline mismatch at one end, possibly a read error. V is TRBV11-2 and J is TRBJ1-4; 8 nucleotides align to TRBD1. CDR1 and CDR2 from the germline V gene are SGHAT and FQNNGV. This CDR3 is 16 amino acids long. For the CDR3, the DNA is TGTGCCAGCAGCTTATTGGCCAGGGACAGGAATGGAAAACTGTTTTTT. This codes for CASSLLARDRNGKLFF.

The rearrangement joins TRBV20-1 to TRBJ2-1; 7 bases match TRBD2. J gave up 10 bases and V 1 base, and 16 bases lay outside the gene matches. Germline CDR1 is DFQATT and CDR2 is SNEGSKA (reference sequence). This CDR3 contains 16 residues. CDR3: CSARALQTPRDYEQFF. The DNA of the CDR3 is TGCAGTGCTAGAGCTCTCCAGACACCGAGGGACTACGAGCAGTTCTTC.

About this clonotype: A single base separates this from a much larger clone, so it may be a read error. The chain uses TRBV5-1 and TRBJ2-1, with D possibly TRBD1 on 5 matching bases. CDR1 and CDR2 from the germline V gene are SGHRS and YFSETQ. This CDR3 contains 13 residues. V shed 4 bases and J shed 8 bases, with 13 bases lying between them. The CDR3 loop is CASSPPGFDEQFF. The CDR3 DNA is TGCGCCAGCAGCCCCCCAGGGTTCGATGAGCAGTTCTTC.

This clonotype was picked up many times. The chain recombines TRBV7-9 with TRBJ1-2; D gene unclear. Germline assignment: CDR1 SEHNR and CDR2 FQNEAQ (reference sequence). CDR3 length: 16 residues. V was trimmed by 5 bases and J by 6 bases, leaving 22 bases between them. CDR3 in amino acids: CASSTGFPTRLDGYTF. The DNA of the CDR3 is TGTGCCAGCAGCACGGGATTCCCGACCCGACTGGATGGCTACACCTTC.

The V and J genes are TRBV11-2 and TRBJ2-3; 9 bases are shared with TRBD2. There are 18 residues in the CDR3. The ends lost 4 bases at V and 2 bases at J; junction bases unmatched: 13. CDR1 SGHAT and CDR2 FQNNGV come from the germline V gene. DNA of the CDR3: TGTGCCAGCAGCTCGGGACGTGGGCGGGGGGGCCTCACAGATACGCAGTATTTT. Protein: CASSSGRGRGGLTDTQYF.

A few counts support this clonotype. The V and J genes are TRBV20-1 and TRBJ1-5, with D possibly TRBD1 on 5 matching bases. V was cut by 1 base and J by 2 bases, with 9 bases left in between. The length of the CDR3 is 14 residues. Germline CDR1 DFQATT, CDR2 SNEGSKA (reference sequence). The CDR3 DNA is TGCAGTGCTAGAGTTGCGGGGGGCAATCAGCCCCAGCATTTT. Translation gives CSARVAGGNQPQHF.

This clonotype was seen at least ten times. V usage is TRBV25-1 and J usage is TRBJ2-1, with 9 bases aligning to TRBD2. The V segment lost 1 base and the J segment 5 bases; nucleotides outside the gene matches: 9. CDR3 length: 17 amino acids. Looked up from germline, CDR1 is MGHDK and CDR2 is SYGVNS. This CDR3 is CASSEWTRGRGDNEQFF. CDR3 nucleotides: TGTGCCAGCAGTGAATGGACGCGCGGGAGGGGAGACAATGAGCAGTTCTTC. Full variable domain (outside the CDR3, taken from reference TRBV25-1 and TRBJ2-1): EADIYQTPRYLVIGTGKKITLECSQTMGHDKMYWYQQDPGMELHLIHYSYGVNSTEKGDLSSESTVSRIRTEHFPLTLESARPSHTSQYLCASSEWTRGRGDNEQFFGPGTRLTVL.

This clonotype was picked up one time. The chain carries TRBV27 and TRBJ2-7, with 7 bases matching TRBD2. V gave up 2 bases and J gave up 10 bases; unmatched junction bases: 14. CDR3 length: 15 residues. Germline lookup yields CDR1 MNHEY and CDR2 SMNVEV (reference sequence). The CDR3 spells CASSLAGAAGNTQYF. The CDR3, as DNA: TGTGCCAGCAGTTTAGCGGGAGCGGCAGGAAACACTCAGTACTTC.

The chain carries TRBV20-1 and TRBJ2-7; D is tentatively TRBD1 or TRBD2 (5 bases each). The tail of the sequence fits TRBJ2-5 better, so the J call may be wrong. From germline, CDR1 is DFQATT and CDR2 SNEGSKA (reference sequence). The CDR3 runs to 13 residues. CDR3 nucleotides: TGCAGTGCGCCGGGACCAGCTAGGGAGACCCAGTACTTC. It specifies CSAPGPARETQYF.

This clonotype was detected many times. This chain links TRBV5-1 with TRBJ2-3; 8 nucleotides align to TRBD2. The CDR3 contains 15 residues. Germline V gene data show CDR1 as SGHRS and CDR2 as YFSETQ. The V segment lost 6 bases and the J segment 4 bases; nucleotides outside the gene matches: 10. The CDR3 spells CASTPGGARADTQYF. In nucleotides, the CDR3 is TGCGCCAGCACCCCCGGGGGGGCGCGTGCAGATACGCAGTATTTT.

The CDR3 here is CASSDSGQLIRSHF. CDR3 nucleotide sequence: TGTGCCAGCAGTGACTCGGGACAGCTGATTCGCTCCCACTTT. V is TRBV2 and J is TRBJ1-6; 7 positions match TRBD1. This CDR3 is built from 14 residues. CDR1 and CDR2 from the germline V gene are SNHLY and FYNNEI. V dropped 3 bases and J dropped 18; count of bases not matched to a gene: 14.

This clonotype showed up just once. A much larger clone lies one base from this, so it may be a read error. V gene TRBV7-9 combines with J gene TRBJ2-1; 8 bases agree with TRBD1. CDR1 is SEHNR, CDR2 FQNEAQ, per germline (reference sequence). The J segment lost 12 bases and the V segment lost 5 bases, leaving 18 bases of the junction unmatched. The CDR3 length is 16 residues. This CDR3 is CASSTAPGQVPMGQFF. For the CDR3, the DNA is TGTGCCAGCAGCACAGCCCCGGGACAGGTTCCAATGGGGCAGTTCTTC.

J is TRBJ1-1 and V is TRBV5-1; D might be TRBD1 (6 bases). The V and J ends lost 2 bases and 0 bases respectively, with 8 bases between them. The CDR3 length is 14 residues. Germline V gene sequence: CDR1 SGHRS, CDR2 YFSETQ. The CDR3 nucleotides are TGCGCCAGCAGCTTCCGGGACATGAACACTGAAGCTTTCTTT. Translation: CASSFRDMNTEAFF.

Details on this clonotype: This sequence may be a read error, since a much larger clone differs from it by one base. The CDR3 loop is CASSLALRGRREKLFF. As DNA, the CDR3 is TGTGCCAGCAGCTTAGCCTTACGGGGGAGGAGGGAAAAACTGTTTTTT. The gene calls are TRBV7-9 and TRBJ1-4, with D possibly being TRBD1 (5 bases). Trimming left V 0 bases short and J 8 bases short, with 16 bases between. Germline V gives CDR1 SEHNR, CDR2 FQNEAQ (reference sequence). CDR3 length: 16 amino acids.

CDR3 nucleotide sequence: TGCGCCAGCAGCCAAGAGGGAGGTGGCTACACCTTC. Translated, it gives CASSQEGGGYTF. V is TRBV4-1 and J is TRBJ1-2; D is undetermined. Germline V lookup: CDR1 MGHRA, CDR2 YSYEKL. The length of the CDR3 is 12 residues. The V gene lost 0 bases and the J gene lost 7 bases, with 6 bases spanning the gap.